Listed below are T cell receptor beta chains from one sample, sequenced in a study of blood T cell repertoires in COVID-19. This table comes from immunoSEQ multiplex PCR, and its TCRdb copy is limited to in-frame clones, with some not included. The repertoire holds some 320,000 clones, with over 75% as singletons. The sample was peripheral blood. Receptors were obtained from a woman between 50 and 59 years old who had recovered from COVID-19. CDR3s include the opening cysteine and the closing phenylalanine or tryptophan. Each record gives: D gene, V gene, J gene, clone size, CDR3 length, CDR3 protein, CDR3 DNA. A D gene is named only where the DNA matches it firmly. Rows give clone size only sometimes, using once, few, many, or a class for an expanded clone.

NA	TRBV24-1	TRBJ1-4	NA	13	CATSGGGNEKLFF	TGTGCCACCAGTGGGGGCGGTAATGAAAAACTGTTTTTT
TRBD1	TRBV28	TRBJ2-7	NA	14	CASSSGTGGYEQYF	TGTGCCAGCAGTTCTGGGACAGGGGGGTACGAGCAGTACTTC
TRBD2	TRBV28	TRBJ2-7	once	14	CASTRGGYIYEQYF	TGTGCCAGCACCCGGGGGGGTTATATCTACGAGCAGTACTTC
NA	TRBV7-2	TRBJ1-2	NA	14	CASSQNRGPYGYTF	TGTGCCAGCAGCCAAAATCGAGGGCCCTATGGCTACACCTTC
NA	TRBV19	TRBJ1-5	NA	17	CASSAYLKDSSNQPQHF	TGTGCCAGTAGTGCCTATCTAAAGGACAGCAGCAATCAGCCCCAGCATTTT
NA	TRBV3-1/TRBV3-2	TRBJ2-7	NA	14	CASSQASGWHEQYF	TGTGCCAGCAGCCAAGCTTCAGGGTGGCACGAGCAGTACTTC
NA	TRBV19	TRBJ2-1	NA	15	CASNGQHPYYNEQFF	TGTGCCAGTAACGGACAGCATCCTTACTACAATGAGCAGTTCTTC
TRBD1	TRBV29-1	TRBJ1-2	NA	12	CSAERKTGVIRF	TGCAGCGCCGAGAGGAAGACAGGGGTCATCCGCTTC
TRBD1	TRBV30	TRBJ1-1	NA	17	CAWSHPRQGGKNTEAFF	TGTGCCTGGAGTCACCCTCGACAGGGGGGGAAGAACACTGAAGCTTTCTTT
TRBD2	TRBV19	TRBJ2-3	NA	18	CASSPHITGGASADTQYF	TGTGCCAGTAGTCCCCATATCACCGGGGGGGCTTCCGCAGATACGCAGTATTTT
NA	TRBV6-5	TRBJ1-6	NA	14	CASSYSGHYSPLHF	TGTGCCAGCAGTTACTCGGGCCACTATTCACCCCTCCACTTT
NA	TRBV6-6	TRBJ2-7	once	14	CASSFDSDSYEQYF	TGTGCCAGCAGTTTTGACTCGGATTCCTACGAGCAGTACTTC
NA	TRBV29-1	TRBJ1-2	NA	16	CSVDRAGPTTNYGYTF	TGCAGCGTTGATCGGGCAGGGCCTACTACAAACTATGGCTACACCTTC
TRBD2	TRBV6-1	TRBJ2-3	NA	18	CASSEGLAGGFSTDTQYF	TGTGCCAGCAGTGAGGGACTAGCGGGGGGGTTTAGCACAGATACGCAGTATTTT
NA	TRBV3-1/TRBV3-2	TRBJ1-1	NA	14	CASSSWTANTEAFF	TGTGCCAGCAGCTCATGGACAGCGAACACTGAAGCTTTCTTT
TRBD1	TRBV19	TRBJ1-4	NA	16	CASQTGTGDQIEKLFF	TGTGCCAGTCAAACCGGGACAGGGGACCAAATTGAAAAACTGTTTTTT
NA	TRBV5-6	TRBJ2-2	NA	16	CASSLHRDRATGELFF	TGTGCCAGCAGCTTGCACAGGGATCGTGCCACCGGGGAGCTGTTTTTT
NA	TRBV18	TRBJ2-7	few	11	CASSPETEQYF	TGTGCCAGCTCACCGGAGACGGAGCAGTACTTC
TRBD2	TRBV19	TRBJ2-1	NA	16	CASSGASGGVYNEQFF	TGTGCCAGTAGTGGGGCTAGCGGGGGGGTTTACAATGAGCAGTTCTTC
NA	TRBV6-5	TRBJ2-1	NA	15	CASTARDTLYNEQFF	TGTGCCAGCACCGCAAGGGACACCTTATACAATGAGCAGTTCTTC
TRBD1	TRBV10-3	TRBJ2-5	NA	14	CAISETGVGETQYF	TGTGCCATCAGTGAAACAGGGGTAGGGGAGACCCAGTACTTC
TRBD1	TRBV27	TRBJ2-1	few	16	CASSLYTGGTYNEQFF	TGTGCCAGCAGTCTCTATACAGGGGGTACTTACAATGAGCAGTTCTTC
NA	TRBV30	TRBJ1-2	NA	11	CASPVNYGYTF	TGTGCCTCCCCGGTGAACTATGGCTACACCTTC
NA	TRBV5-1	TRBJ1-2	NA	13	CASSLAGRSGYTF	TGCGCCAGCAGCTTGGCAGGCAGATCTGGCTACACCTTC
TRBD1	TRBV19	TRBJ1-1	NA	15	CASSIGGQGYTEAFF	TGTGCCAGTAGTATAGGGGGACAGGGATACACTGAAGCTTTCTTT
NA	TRBV28	TRBJ2-1	NA	16	CASSFFGGASYNEQFF	TGTGCCAGCAGTTTTTTTGGCGGGGCCTCCTACAATGAGCAGTTCTTC
NA	TRBV19	TRBJ1-3	NA	15	CASSILTGAGNTIYF	TGTGCCAGTAGCATACTGACAGGAGCTGGAAACACCATATATTTT
NA	TRBV2	TRBJ2-7	NA	13	CASLRLKNSEQYF	TGTGCCAGCCTTAGACTAAAAAACAGCGAGCAGTACTTC
NA	TRBV15	TRBJ2-6	NA	14	CATQTALGANVLTF	TGTGCCACCCAGACAGCGCTTGGGGCCAACGTCCTGACTTTC
NA	TRBV6-2/TRBV6-3	TRBJ1-5	NA	14	CASSFSRSNQPQHF	TGTGCCAGCAGTTTCAGTCGTAGCAATCAGCCCCAGCATTTT
TRBD1	TRBV7-9	TRBJ2-1	once	14	CASRLADRGNEQFF	TGTGCCAGCAGGCTGGCGGACAGGGGTAATGAGCAGTTCTTC
NA	TRBV12-3/TRBV12-4	TRBJ1-1	NA	13	CASTLGGRAEAFF	TGTGCCAGCACCCTCGGGGGTCGGGCTGAAGCTTTCTTT
NA	TRBV29-1	TRBJ2-1	NA	14	CSVGISGAYNEQFF	TGCAGCGTCGGCATCTCCGGGGCCTACAATGAGCAGTTCTTC
TRBD1	TRBV6-2/TRBV6-3	TRBJ1-1	NA	15	CASNYRGLLNTEAFF	TGTGCCAGCAATTACAGGGGGCTCTTGAACACTGAAGCTTTCTTT
NA	TRBV30	TRBJ2-7	NA	11	CAWSNYEHRYF	TGTGCCTGGAGTAACTACGAGCACCGTTACTTC
TRBD1	TRBV5-6	TRBJ2-1	NA	12	CASSIYRGQGFF	TGTGCCAGCAGCATTTACAGGGGGCAAGGGTTCTTC
NA	TRBV4-1	TRBJ2-3	NA	14	CASSQEEGRDTQYF	TGCGCCAGCAGCCAAGAAGAGGGTAGGGATACGCAGTATTTT
TRBD2	TRBV4-3	TRBJ2-7	NA	15	CASSQGAGSSYEQYF	TGCGCCAGCAGCCAAGGAGCGGGAAGCTCCTACGAGCAGTACTTC
NA	TRBV7-8	TRBJ2-6	NA	18	CASSLDVGGASGANVLTF	TGTGCCAGCAGCTTAGACGTGGGGGGTGCCTCTGGGGCCAACGTCCTGACTTTC